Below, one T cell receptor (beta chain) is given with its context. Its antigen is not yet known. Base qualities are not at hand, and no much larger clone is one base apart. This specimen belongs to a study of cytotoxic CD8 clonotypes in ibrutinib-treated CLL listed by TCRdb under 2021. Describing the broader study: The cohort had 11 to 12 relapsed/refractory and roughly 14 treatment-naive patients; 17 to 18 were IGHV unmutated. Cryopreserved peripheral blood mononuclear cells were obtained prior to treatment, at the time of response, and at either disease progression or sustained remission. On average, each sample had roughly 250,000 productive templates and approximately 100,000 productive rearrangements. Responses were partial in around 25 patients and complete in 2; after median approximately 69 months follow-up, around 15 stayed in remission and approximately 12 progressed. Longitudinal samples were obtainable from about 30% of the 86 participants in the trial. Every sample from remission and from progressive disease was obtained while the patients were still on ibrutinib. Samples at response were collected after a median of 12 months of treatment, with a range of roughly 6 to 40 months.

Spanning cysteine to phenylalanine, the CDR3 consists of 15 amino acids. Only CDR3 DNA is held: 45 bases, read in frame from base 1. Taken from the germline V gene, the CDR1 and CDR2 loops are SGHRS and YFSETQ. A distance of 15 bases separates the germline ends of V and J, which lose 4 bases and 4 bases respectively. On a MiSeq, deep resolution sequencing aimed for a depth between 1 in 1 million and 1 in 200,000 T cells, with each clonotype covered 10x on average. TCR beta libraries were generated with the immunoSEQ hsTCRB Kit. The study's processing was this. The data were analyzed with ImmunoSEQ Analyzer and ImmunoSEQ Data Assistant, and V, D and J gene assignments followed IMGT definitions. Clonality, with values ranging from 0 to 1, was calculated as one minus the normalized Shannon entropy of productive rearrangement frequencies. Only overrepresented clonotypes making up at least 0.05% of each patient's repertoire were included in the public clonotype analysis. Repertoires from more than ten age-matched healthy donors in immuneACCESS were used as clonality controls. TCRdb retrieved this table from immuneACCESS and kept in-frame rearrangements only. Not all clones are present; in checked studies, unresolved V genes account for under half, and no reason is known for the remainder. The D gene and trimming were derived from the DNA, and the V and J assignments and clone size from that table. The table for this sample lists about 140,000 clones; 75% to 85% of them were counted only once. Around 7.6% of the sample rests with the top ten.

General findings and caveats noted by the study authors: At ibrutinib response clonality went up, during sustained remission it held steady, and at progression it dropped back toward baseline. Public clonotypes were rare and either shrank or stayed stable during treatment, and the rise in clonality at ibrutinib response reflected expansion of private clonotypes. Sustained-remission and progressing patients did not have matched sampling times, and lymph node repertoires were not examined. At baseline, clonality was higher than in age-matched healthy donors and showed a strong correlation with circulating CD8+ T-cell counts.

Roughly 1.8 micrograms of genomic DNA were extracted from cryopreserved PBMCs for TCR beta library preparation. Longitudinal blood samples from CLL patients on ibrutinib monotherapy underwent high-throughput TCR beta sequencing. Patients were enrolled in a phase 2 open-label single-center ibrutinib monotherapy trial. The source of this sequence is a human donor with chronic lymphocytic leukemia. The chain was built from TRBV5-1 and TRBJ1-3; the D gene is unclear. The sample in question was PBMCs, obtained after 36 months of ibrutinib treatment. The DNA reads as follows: TGCGCCAGCAGCACCGGTCCCATGGCGGGAAACACCATATATTTT. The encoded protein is CASSTGPMAGNTIYF.